These 16 T cell receptor beta chains were sequenced from one sample in a study of neoadjuvant anti-PD-1 for oral cavity cancer. The assay was immunoSEQ multiplex PCR, and TCRdb's table has in-frame clones only and misses some. The sample lists more than 30,000 clones, over 30% occurring once. Indicated time point: after neoadjuvant nivolumab, at surgical resection. This specimen was tumor tissue, taken after nivolumab (anti-PD-1) treatment. These receptor sequences come from a person between 40 and 79 years old with oral cavity squamous cell carcinoma.

V and J are TRBV2 and TRBJ1-2; unclear D gene. V lost 2 bases and J lost 3, with 10 bases in between. The CDR3 runs 14 residues. Germline V gene data show CDR1 as SNHLY and CDR2 as FYNNEI. CDR3 residues: CASSEIRSYYGYTF. In nucleotides, the CDR3 is TGTGCCAGCAGTGAAATCCGTTCTTACTATGGCTACACCTTC.

This chain links TRBV7-9 with TRBJ1-1, with 10 positions matching TRBD1. This CDR3 spans 16 amino acids. CDR1 and CDR2 (germline): SEHNR, FQNEAQ (reference sequence). V lost 6 bases to trimming and J lost 1 base; unmatched junction nucleotides: 8. Here the CDR3 DNA reads TGTGCCAGCAGACGAGACAGGGGGCTAAGGAACACTGAAGCTTTCTTT. It translates to CASRRDRGLRNTEAFF.

The chain has TRBV7-9 and TRBJ2-3; no firm D call. The CDR3 runs to 14 residues. Per the germline V gene, CDR1 is SEHNR and CDR2 is FQNEAQ (reference sequence). Trimming removed 5 bases at V and 0 bases at J, with 9 bases between. In DNA form, the CDR3 reads TGTGCCAGCAGCCTGGGGTCTAGCACAGATACGCAGTATTTT. It codes for CASSLGSSTDTQYF.

The CDR3 sequence: CASSQSWNRAHYGYTF. The CDR3, as DNA: TGCGCCAGCAGCCAATCATGGAACCGGGCCCACTATGGCTACACCTTC. The genes are TRBV4-3 and TRBJ1-2; D unclear. This CDR3 comprises 16 residues. Trimming cost V 2 bases and J 3 bases, with 16 bases left between them. Germline CDR1 reads LGHNA; CDR2 reads YSLEER.

V usage is TRBV19 and J usage is TRBJ1-6; D is unresolved. The CDR3 runs to 11 residues. In germline, CDR1 is LNHDA, CDR2 SQIVND (reference sequence). Trimming left V 8 bases short and J 7 bases short, with 6 bases between. CDR3 nucleotide sequence: TGTGCCAGTGGTAAGAATTCACCCCTCCACTTT. It codes for CASGKNSPLHF.

The chain is built from TRBV19 and TRBJ2-3; 9 positions match TRBD1. J lost 5 bases, V lost 3 bases, and 18 bases had no gene match. Germline V gene lookup returns CDR1 LNHDA and CDR2 SQIVND (reference sequence). There are 19 residues in the CDR3. The CDR3 DNA reads TGTGCCAGTAGTATCTCTGGGACAGGGATTAGTTGGGGGTTAGATACGCAGTATTTT. Translating gives CASSISGTGISWGLDTQYF. The full variable domain, in which reference TRBV19 and TRBJ2-3 provide the parts outside the CDR3, is DGGITQSPKYLFRKEGQNVTLSCEQNLNHDAMYWYRQDPGQGLRLIYYSQIVNDFQKGDIAEGYSVSREKKESFPLTVTSAQKNPTAFYLCASSISGTGISWGLDTQYFGPGTRLTVL.

The CDR3: CASSPTVGVTSGISSYEQYF. CDR3 DNA sequence: TGCGCCAGCAGCCCTACGGTGGGGGTGACTAGCGGGATTAGCTCCTACGAGCAGTACTTC. The V call is TRBV5-1, the J call TRBJ2-7; 11 bases fit TRBD2. Looked up from germline, CDR1 is SGHRS and CDR2 is YFSETQ. V gave up 4 bases and J gave up 0 bases; unmatched junction bases: 18. The length of the CDR3 is 20 residues.

A single count supports this clone. V is TRBV9 and J is TRBJ2-7; D gene uncertain. With 3 bases removed from V and 4 bases from J, the gap between germline ends came to 17 bases. Germline-derived CDR1 and CDR2 are SGDLS and YYNGEE. CDR3 length: 15 residues. Here the CDR3 reads CASSAPGGVPYEQYF. CDR3 DNA sequence: TGTGCCAGCAGCGCTCCCGGTGGGGTCCCTTACGAGCAGTACTTC.

Here the CDR3 DNA reads TGTGCCAGCAGTGATCTGGCAGATACGCAGTATTTT. It specifies CASSDLADTQYF. V is TRBV6-1 and J is TRBJ2-3; D remains ambiguous. The V end was cut by 3 bases, the J end by 4 bases, with 5 bases between. Germline-derived CDR1 and CDR2 are MNHNS and SASEGT. This CDR3 comprises 12 residues.

The sample holds one count of this clone. The chain couples TRBV28 to TRBJ1-1; D remains unclear. Trimming took 5 bases from V and 11 from J, leaving 18 bases between them. CDR1 is MDHEN and CDR2 is SYDVKM in the germline V gene. The CDR3 loop spans 13 amino acids. The CDR3 sequence is CASSAGQDRPAFF. CDR3 in DNA: TGTGCCAGCAGTGCGGGCCAGGACCGCCCTGCTTTCTTT.

V gene TRBV27 combines with J gene TRBJ2-7, with no clear D. This CDR3 is 13 amino acids long. The germline V gene has CDR1 MNHEY and CDR2 SMNVEV (reference sequence). Trimming shortened V by 3 bases and J by 1 base, and 7 bases separated the two germline ends. CDR3 sequence (DNA): TGTGCCAGCAGTTTCTACCGGTCCTACGAGCAGTACTTC. It specifies CASSFYRSYEQYF.

This rearrangement joins TRBV11-1 to TRBJ1-1; D perhaps matches TRBD1 (5 bases). CDR1 and CDR2 from the germline V gene are SGHAT and FQDESV (reference sequence). Trimming stripped 1 base from V and 5 bases from J, with 8 bases between. The CDR3 loop spans 13 amino acids. The CDR3 loop reads CASSLDGGTEAFF. CDR3 coding DNA: TGTGCCAGCAGCTTAGATGGGGGGACTGAAGCTTTCTTT. The whole variable domain, remainder taken from reference TRBV11-1 and TRBJ1-1, is EAEVAQSPRYKITEKSQAVAFWCDPISGHATLYWYRQILGQGPELLVQFQDESVVDDSQLPKDRFSAERLKGVDSTLKIQPAELGDSAMYLCASSLDGGTEAFFGQGTRLTVV.

This clone was observed a single time. The rearrangement joins TRBV30 to TRBJ1-1; 7 bases map to TRBD1. CDR3 size: 12 residues. Germline CDR1 reads GTSNPN; CDR2 reads SVGIG (reference sequence). With 8 bases clipped from V and 5 bases from J, the junction kept 8 bases outside the gene matches. The CDR3 coding sequence is TGTGCCGGGGACCAGGGGGAGACTGAAGCTTTCTTT. The encoded protein is CAGDQGETEAFF.

This chain connects TRBV23-1 to TRBJ1-5; D uncertain. TRBV23-1 is recorded as an ORF, its role being uncertain. The V and J ends lost 0 bases and 3 bases respectively, with 9 bases between them. The CDR3 has 15 residues. This CDR3 is CASSQSTRDNQPQHF. The DNA for the CDR3 is TGCGCCAGCAGTCAATCTACTCGTGACAATCAGCCCCAGCATTTT.

CDR3 region: CASSYTRQGPDYTF. In DNA form, the CDR3 reads TGTGCCAGCAGCTATACTCGACAGGGCCCTGACTACACCTTC. The chain has TRBV11-2 and TRBJ1-2; the match to TRBD1 covers 7 bases. Trimming cost V 4 bases and J 10 bases; bases outside gene matches: 12. The germline CDR1 and CDR2 sequences are SGHAT and FQNNGV. The CDR3 loop spans 14 amino acids.

The J gene is TRBJ1-2, the V gene TRBV11-2; the D is unclear. Germline V gene data show CDR1 as SGHAT and CDR2 as FQNNGV. Trimming took 5 bases from V and 7 from J, leaving 14 bases between them. The CDR3 consists of 13 residues. The CDR3 DNA reads TGTGCCAGCAGCCCAATGGGCGGCGGTGGCTACACCTTC. Translated: CASSPMGGGGYTF. The variable domain in full, completed from reference TRBV11-2 and TRBJ1-2, reads EAGVAQSPRYKIIEKRQSVAFWCNPISGHATLYWYQQILGQGPKLLIQFQNNGVVDDSQLPKDRFSAERLKGVDSTLKIQPAKLEDSAVYLCASSPMGGGGYTFGSGTRLTVV.